Described below is a single T cell receptor (beta chain) sequence and its context. The entry originates in a study of shared clonotypes between healthy human individuals. Study as a whole: CD8 memory received one plate per donor, CD8 naive two, CD4 memory three and CD4 naive three.

The table came from immunoSEQ multiplex PCR; TCRdb's copy has only in-frame clones and leaves some out. In the table there are 2 million to 3 million clones, 80% to 95% of which are singletons. With 5 bases clipped from V and 8 bases from J, the junction kept 10 bases outside the gene matches. Germline CDR1 reads SGHTA; CDR2 reads FQGTGA. The CDR3 consists of 17 residues. The sequencing input was naive CD4+ T cells from PBMCs. Subset here: CD45RA+ positively selected. The rearrangement uses TRBV7-3 and TRBJ2-1; 15 nucleotides agree with TRBD2. The receptor's source is a man aged 18-30 years in good health. Some clones in this sample may be carry-over from other donors' samples. The CDR3 region has the DNA TGTGCCAGCAGCCAGGACGTGGGACTAGCGGGAGGCTATGAGCAGTTCTTC. It encodes CASSQDVGLAGGYEQFF.